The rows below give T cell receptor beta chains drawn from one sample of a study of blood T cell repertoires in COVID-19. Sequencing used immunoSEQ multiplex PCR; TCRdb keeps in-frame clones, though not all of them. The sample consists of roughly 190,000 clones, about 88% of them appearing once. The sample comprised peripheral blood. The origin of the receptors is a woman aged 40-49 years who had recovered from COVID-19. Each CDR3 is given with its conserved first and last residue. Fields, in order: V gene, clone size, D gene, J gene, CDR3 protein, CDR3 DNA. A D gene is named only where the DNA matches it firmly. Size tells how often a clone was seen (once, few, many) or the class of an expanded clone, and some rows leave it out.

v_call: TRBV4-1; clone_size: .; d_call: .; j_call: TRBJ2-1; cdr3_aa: CASSREAPRAGEQFF; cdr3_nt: TGCGCCAGCAGCCGGGAGGCCCCAAGGGCCGGTGAGCAGTTCTTC
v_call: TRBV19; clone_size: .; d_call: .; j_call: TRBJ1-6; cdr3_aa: CASRPSGTRYNSPLHF; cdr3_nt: TGTGCCAGTAGGCCATCCGGGACACGTTATAATTCACCCCTCCACTTT
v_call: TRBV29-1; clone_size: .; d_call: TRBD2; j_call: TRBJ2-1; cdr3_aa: CSVGLQGTSGSSQFF; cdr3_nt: TGCAGCGTTGGACTTCAGGGGACTAGCGGGAGTAGTCAGTTCTTC
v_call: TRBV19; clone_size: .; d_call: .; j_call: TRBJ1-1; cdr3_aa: CASSIPRRSDTEAFF; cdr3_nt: TGTGCCAGTAGTATCCCGAGGAGGAGTGACACTGAAGCTTTCTTT
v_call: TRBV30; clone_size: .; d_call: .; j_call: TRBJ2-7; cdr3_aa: CAWTRRGGSYEQYF; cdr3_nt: TGTGCCTGGACGAGGAGGGGGGGATCCTACGAGCAGTACTTC
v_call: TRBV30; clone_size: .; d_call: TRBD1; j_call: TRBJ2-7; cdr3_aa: CAWSVGGGQAYEQYF; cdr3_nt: TGTGCCTGGAGTGTAGGGGGCGGACAGGCCTACGAGCAGTACTTC
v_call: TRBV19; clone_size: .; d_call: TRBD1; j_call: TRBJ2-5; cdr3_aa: CASSNRGPMETQYF; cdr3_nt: TGTGCCAGTAGTAACAGGGGGCCGATGGAGACCCAGTACTTC
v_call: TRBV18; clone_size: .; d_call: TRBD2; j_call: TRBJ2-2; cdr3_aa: CASSPSGITGELFF; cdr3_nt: TGTGCCAGCTCACCCAGCGGGATCACCGGGGAGCTGTTTTTT
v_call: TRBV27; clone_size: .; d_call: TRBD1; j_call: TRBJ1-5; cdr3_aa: CASSLRGQGSQPQHF; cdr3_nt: TGTGCCAGCAGTTTAAGGGGGCAGGGGAGTCAGCCCCAGCATTTT
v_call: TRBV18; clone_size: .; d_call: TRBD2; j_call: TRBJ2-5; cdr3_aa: CASSRLLAGTQETQYF; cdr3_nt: TGTGCCAGCTCCCGTTTGTTAGCGGGCACCCAAGAGACCCAGTACTTC
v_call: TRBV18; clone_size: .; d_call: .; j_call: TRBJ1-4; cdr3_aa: CASSPSVTNEKLFF; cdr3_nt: TGTGCCAGCTCACCATCAGTTACTAATGAAAAACTGTTTTTT
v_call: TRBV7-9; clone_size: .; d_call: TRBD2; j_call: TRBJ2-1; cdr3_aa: CASSSRAGGRNEQFF; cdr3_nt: TGTGCCAGCAGCTCGCGGGCGGGAGGCCGCAATGAGCAGTTCTTC
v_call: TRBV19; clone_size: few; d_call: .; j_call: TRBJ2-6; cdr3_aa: CASSPLRTATYSGANVLTF; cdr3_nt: TGTGCCAGTAGCCCTTTACGGACAGCAACTTACTCTGGGGCCAACGTCCTGACTTTC
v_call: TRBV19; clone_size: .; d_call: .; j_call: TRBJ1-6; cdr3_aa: CASRFSQGRSPLHF; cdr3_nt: TGTGCCAGTAGGTTCTCCCAGGGAAGGTCACCCCTCCACTTT
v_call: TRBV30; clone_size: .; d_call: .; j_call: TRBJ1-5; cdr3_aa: CAWSLPDQPQHF; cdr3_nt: TGTGCCTGGAGTCTCCCCGATCAGCCCCAGCATTTT
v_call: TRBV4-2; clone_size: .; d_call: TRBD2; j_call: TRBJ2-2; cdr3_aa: CASSRGGSNTGELFF; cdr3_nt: TGTGCCAGCAGCCGGGGGGGAAGTAACACCGGGGAGCTGTTTTTT
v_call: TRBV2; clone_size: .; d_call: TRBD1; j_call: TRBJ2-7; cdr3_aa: CASQRTGGLETEQYF; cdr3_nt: TGTGCCAGCCAAAGGACAGGGGGACTAGAGACCGAGCAGTACTTC
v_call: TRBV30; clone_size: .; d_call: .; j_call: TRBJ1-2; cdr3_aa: CAWSLERHYGYTF; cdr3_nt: TGTGCCTGGAGTTTGGAGAGACACTATGGCTACACCTTC
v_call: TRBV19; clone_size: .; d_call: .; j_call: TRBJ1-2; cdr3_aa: CASSMLGQGGYTF; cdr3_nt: TGTGCCAGTAGTATGCTGGGACAAGGTGGCTACACCTTC
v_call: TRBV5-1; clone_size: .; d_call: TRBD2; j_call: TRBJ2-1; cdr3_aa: CASSRLTSGMQFF; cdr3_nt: TGCGCCAGCAGCCGTTTGACTAGCGGGATGCAATTCTTC
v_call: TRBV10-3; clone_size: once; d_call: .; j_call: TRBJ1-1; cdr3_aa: CAISEQGNTEAFF; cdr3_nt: TGTGCCATCAGTGAGCAGGGGAACACTGAAGCTTTCTTT
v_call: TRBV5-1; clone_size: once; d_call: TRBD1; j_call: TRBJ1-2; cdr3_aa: CASSFTRGRGYTF; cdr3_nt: TGCGCCAGCAGCTTTACCAGGGGGAGAGGCTACACCTTC
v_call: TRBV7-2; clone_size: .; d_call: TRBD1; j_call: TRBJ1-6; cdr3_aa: CASSPRTGSSGSPLHF; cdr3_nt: TGTGCCAGCAGCCCTCGGACAGGGAGTAGTGGCTCACCCCTCCACTTT
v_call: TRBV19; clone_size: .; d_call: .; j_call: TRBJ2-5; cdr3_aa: CASGALQETQYF; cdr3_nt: TGTGCCTCGGGTGCGTTACAAGAGACCCAGTACTTC
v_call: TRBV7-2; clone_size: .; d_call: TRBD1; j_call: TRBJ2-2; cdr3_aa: CASSLRTGGTGELFF; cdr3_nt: TGTGCCAGCAGCTTAAGGACAGGGGGCACCGGGGAGCTGTTTTTT
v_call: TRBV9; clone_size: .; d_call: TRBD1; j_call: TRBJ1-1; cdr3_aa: CASSVTGTGGTEAFF; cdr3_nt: TGTGCCAGCAGCGTAACCGGGACAGGGGGCACTGAAGCTTTCTTT
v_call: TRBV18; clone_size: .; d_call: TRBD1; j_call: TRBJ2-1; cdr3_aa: CASSPGTGSSYNEQFF; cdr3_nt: TGTGCCAGCTCACCAGGGACAGGGAGCTCCTACAATGAGCAGTTCTTC
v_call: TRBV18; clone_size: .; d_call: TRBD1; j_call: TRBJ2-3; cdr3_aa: CASSQSPGQSQYF; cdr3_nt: TGTGCCAGCTCACAAAGTCCGGGACAGTCGCAGTATTTT
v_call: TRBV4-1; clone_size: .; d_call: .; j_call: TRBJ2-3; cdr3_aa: CASSQALGQTTDTQYF; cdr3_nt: TGCGCCAGCAGCCAAGCTCTAGGACAGACGACAGATACGCAGTATTTT
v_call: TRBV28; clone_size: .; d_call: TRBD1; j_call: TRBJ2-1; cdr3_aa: CATFQGVKDNEQFF; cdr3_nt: TGTGCCACGTTTCAGGGGGTGAAGGACAATGAGCAGTTCTTC
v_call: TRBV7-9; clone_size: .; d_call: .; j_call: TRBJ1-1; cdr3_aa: CASSDEGTEAFF; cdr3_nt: TGTGCCAGCAGCGATGAGGGCACTGAAGCTTTCTTT
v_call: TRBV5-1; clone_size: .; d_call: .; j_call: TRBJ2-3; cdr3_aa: CASSPGAASTDTQYF; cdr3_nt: TGCGCCAGCAGCCCAGGGGCCGCTAGCACAGATACGCAGTATTTT
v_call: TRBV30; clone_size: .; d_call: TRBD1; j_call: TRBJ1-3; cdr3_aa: CAWRWGQAHSGNTIYF; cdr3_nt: TGTGCCTGGAGATGGGGACAGGCTCACTCTGGAAACACCATATATTTT
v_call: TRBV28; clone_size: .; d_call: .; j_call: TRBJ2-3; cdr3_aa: CASSPGGPVDTQYF; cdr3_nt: TGTGCCAGCAGTCCCGGGGGACCAGTAGATACGCAGTATTTT
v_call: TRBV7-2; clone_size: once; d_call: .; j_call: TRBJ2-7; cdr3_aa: CASSLVALGQSYEQYF; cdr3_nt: TGTGCCAGCAGCTTAGTGGCTCTCGGACAGTCCTACGAGCAGTACTTC
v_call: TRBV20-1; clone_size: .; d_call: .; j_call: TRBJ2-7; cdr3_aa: CSAGPLYEQYF; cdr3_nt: TGCAGTGCTGGGCCCCTGTACGAGCAGTACTTC
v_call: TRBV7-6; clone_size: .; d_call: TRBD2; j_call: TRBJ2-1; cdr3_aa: CASSPGTSAYNEQFF; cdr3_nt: TGTGCCAGCAGCCCCGGGACTAGTGCGTACAATGAGCAGTTCTTC
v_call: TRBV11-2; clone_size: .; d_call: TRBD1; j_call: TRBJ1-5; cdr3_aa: CASSVGQGTHQPQHF; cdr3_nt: TGTGCCAGCAGCGTGGGACAGGGGACGCATCAGCCCCAGCATTTT
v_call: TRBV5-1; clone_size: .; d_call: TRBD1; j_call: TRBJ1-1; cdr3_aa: CASSLEDRGTEAFF; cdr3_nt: TGCGCCAGCAGCCTGGAGGACAGGGGGACTGAAGCTTTCTTT
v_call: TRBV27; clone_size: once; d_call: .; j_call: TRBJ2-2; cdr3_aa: CASRSTPVGWVGELFF; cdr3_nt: TGTGCCAGCCGATCTACTCCTGTCGGGTGGGTCGGGGAGCTGTTTTTT
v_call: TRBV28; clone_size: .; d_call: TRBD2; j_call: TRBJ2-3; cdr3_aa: CASSGLAGASGTQYF; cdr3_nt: TGTGCCAGCAGTGGACTAGCGGGAGCTTCCGGCACGCAGTATTTT